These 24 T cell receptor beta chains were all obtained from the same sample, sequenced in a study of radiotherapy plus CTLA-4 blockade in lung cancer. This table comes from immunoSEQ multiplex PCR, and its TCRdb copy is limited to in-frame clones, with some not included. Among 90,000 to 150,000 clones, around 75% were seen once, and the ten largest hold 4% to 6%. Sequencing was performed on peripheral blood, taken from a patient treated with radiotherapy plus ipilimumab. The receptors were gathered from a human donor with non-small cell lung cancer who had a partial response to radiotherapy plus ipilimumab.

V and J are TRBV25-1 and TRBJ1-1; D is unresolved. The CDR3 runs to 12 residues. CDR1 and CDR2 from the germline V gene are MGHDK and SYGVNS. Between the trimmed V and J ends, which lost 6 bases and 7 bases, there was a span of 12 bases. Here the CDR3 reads CASRAHGGEAFF. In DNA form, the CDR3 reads TGTGCCAGCAGAGCCCACGGAGGTGAAGCTTTCTTT. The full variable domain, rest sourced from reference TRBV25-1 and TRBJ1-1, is EADIYQTPRYLVIGTGKKITLECSQTMGHDKMYWYQQDPGMELHLIHYSYGVNSTEKGDLSSESTVSRIRTEHFPLTLESARPSHTSQYLCASRAHGGEAFFGQGTRLTVV.

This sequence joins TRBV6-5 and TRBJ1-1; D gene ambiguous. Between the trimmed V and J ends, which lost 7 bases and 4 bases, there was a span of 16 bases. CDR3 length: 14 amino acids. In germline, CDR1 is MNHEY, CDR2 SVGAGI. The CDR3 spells CASKPGSSSTEAFF. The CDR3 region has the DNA TGTGCCAGCAAACCAGGCTCTTCAAGCACTGAAGCTTTCTTT.

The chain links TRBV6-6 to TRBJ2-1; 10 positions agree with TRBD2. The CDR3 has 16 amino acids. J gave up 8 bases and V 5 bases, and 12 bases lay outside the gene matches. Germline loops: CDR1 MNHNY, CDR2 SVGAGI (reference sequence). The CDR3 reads CASSLAPLAGIDEQFF. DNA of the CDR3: TGTGCCAGCAGTCTCGCTCCACTAGCGGGAATCGATGAGCAGTTCTTC.

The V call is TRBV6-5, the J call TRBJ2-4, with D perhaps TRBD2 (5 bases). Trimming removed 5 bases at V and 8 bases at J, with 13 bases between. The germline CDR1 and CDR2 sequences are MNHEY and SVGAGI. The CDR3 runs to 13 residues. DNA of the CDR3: TGTGCCAGCAGTCAAAGGACTGGGGACATTCAGTACTTC. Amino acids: CASSQRTGDIQYF.

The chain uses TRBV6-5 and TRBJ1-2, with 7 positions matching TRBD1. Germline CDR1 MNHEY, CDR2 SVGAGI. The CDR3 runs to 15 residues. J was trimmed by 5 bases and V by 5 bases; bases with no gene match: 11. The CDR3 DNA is TGTGCCAGCAGTCAGAACAGGGGAATGGGGTATGGCTACACCTTC. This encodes CASSQNRGMGYGYTF.

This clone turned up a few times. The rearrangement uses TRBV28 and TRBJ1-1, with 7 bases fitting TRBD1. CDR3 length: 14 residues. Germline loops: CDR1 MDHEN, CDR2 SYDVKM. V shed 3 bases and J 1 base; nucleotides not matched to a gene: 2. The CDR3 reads CASSLGQTNTEAFF. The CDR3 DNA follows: TGTGCCAGCAGTTTGGGACAGACGAACACTGAAGCTTTCTTT.

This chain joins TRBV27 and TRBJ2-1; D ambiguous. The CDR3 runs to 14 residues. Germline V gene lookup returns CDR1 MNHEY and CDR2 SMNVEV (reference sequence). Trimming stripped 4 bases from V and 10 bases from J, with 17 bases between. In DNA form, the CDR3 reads TGTGCCAGCAGTTCCAGCGCGCCTATTTCGGAGCAGTTCTTC. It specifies CASSSSAPISEQFF.

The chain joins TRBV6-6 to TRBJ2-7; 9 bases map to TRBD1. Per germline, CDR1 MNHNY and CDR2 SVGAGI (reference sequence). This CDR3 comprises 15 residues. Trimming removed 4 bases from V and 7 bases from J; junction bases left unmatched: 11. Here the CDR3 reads CASSLPGQGMGEQYF. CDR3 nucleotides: TGTGCCAGCAGTTTGCCGGGACAGGGAATGGGGGAGCAGTACTTC.

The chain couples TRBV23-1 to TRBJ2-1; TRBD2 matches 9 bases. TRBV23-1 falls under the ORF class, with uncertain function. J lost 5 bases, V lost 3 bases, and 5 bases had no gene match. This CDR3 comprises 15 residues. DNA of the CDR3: TGCGCCAGCAGTCATACTAGCGGGTTGGACAATGAGCAGTTCTTC. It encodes CASSHTSGLDNEQFF.

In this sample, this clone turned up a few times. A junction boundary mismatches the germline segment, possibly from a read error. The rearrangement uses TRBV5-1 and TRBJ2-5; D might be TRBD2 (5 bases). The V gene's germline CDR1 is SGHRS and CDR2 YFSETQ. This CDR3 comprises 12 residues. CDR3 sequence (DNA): TGCGCCAGCAGCTTTGATGGGGAGAGCCAGTACTTC. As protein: CASSFDGESQYF.

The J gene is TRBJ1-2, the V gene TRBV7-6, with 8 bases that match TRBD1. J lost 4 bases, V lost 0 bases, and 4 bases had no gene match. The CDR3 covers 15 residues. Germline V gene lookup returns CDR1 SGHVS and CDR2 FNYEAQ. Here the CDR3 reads CASSLARGRGYGYTF. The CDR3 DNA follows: TGTGCCAGCAGCTTAGCCAGGGGGCGAGGCTATGGCTACACCTTC.

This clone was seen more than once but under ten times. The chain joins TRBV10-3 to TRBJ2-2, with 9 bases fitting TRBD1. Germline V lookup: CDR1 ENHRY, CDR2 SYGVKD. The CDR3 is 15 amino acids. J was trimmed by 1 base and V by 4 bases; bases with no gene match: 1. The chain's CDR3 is CAISAGQGNTGELFF. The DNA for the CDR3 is TGTGCCATCAGTGCGGGACAGGGGAACACCGGGGAGCTGTTTTTT.

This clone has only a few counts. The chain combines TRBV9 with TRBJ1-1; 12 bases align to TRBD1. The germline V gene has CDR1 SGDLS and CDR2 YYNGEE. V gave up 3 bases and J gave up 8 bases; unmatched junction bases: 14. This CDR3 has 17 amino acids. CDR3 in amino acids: CASSGGTGGGLFGEAFF. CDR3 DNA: TGTGCCAGCAGCGGGGGGACAGGGGGCGGGTTGTTTGGGGAAGCTTTCTTT.

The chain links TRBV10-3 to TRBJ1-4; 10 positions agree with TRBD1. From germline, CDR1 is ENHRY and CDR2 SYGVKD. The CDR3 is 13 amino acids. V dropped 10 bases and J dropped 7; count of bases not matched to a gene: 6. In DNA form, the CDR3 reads TGTGCCACCTACGGACAGGGGGTTGAAAAACTGTTTTTT. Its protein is CATYGQGVEKLFF.

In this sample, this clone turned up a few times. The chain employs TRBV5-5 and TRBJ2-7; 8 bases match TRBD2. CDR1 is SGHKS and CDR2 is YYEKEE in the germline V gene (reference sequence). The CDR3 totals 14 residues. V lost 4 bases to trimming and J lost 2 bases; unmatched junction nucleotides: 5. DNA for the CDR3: TGTGCCAGCAGCCCTTCCGGGAGGGCCTACGAGCAGTACTTC. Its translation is CASSPSGRAYEQYF.

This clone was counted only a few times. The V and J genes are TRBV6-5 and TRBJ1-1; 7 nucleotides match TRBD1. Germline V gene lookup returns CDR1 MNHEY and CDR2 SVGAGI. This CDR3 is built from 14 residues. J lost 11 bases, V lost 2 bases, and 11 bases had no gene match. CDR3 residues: CASSYGGTLTGAFF. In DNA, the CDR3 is TGTGCCAGCAGTTACGGGGGGACCTTGACAGGGGCTTTCTTT.

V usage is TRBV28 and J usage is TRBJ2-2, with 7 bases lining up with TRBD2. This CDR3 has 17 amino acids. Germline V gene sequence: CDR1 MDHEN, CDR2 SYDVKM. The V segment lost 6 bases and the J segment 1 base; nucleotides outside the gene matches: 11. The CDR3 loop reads CASRSLSSGQNTGELFF. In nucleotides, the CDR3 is TGTGCCAGCAGATCTCTCTCTAGCGGTCAGAACACCGGGGAGCTGTTTTTT.

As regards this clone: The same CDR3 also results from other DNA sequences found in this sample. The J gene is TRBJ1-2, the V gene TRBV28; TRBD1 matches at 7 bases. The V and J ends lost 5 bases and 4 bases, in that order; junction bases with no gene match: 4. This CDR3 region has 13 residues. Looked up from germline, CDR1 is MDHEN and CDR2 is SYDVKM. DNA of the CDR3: TGTGCCAGCAGTCTGGGACAGAGCTATGGCTACACCTTC. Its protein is CASSLGQSYGYTF.

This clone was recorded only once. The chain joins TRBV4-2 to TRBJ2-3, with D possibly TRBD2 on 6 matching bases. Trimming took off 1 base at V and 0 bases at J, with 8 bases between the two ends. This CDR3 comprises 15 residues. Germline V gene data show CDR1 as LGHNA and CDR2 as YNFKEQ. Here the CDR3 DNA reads TGTGCCAGCAGCCAAGGGGGGGTGAGCACAGATACGCAGTATTTT. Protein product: CASSQGGVSTDTQYF.

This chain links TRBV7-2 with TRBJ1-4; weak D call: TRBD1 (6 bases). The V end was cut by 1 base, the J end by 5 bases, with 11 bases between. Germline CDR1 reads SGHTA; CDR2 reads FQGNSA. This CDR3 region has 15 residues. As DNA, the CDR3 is TGTGCCAGCAGCTTAGAGGGGGGGAAGAATGAAAAACTGTTTTTT. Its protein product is CASSLEGGKNEKLFF.

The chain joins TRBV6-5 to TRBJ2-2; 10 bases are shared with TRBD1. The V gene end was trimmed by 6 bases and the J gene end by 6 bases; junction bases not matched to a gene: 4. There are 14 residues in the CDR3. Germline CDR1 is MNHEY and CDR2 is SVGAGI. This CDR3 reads CASRRTGGSGELFF. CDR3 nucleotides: TGTGCCAGCAGACGGACAGGGGGATCCGGGGAGCTGTTTTTT.

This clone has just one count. In nucleotides, the CDR3 is TGTGCCAGCAGTCCTTATCCAGATACGCAGTATTTT. Encoded protein: CASSPYPDTQYF. The chain employs TRBV28 and TRBJ2-3; no definite D call. The CDR3 loop spans 12 amino acids. Trimming took 5 bases from V and 4 from J, leaving 7 bases between them. The germline V gene encodes CDR1 MDHEN and CDR2 SYDVKM.

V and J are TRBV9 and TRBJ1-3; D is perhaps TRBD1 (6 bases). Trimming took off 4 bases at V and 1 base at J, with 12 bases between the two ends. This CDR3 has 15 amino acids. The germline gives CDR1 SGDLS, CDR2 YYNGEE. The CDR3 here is CASSPRGGSGNTIYF. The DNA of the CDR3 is TGTGCCAGCAGCCCCAGGGGAGGGTCTGGAAACACCATATATTTT.

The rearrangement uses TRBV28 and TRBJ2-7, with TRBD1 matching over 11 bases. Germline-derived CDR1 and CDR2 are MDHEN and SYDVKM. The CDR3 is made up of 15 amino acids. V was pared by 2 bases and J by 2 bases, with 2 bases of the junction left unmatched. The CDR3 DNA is TGTGCCAGCAGTTTAGGGACAGGGGGGGCCTACGAGCAGTACGTC. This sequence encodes CASSLGTGGAYEQYV.